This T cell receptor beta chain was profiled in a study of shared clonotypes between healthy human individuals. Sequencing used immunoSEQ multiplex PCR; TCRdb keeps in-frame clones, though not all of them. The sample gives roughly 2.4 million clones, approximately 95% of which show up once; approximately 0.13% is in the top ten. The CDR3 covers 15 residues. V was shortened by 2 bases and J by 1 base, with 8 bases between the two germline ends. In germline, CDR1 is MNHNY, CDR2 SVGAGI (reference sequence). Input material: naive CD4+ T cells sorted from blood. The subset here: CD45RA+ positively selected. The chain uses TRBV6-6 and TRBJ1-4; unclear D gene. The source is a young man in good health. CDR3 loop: CASSYPTITNEKLFF. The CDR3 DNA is TGTGCCAGCAGTTACCCGACCATAACTAATGAAAAACTGTTTTTT.